This record concerns one TCR beta chain sequence. Trimming removed 3 bases from V and 0 bases from J, with 9 bases in between. Germline V lookup: CDR1 SQVTM, CDR2 ANQGSEA. CDR3 size: 14 residues. This sample was taken from a study of tumor T cells in aggressive B-cell lymphoma. Repertoires were generated with immunoSEQ multiplex PCR, while TCRdb's copy carries only in-frame clones and drops some. This table has about 5,100 clones, around 94% appearing once. This clonotype was obtained from an adult with diffuse large B cell lymphoma. Material for sequencing was tumor tissue. The rearrangement uses TRBV29-1 and TRBJ2-1, with no clear D. The CDR3 here is CSVDAWSSYNEQFF. CDR3 DNA: TGCAGCGTTGATGCATGGAGCTCCTACAATGAGCAGTTCTTC.